This T cell receptor beta chain was documented in a study of OX40 agonist ivuxolimab in advanced cancers. A note on the overall study: The costimulatory receptor OX40 (CD134) was targeted by ivuxolimab, a fully human IgG2 agonistic monoclonal antibody. Intravenous ivuxolimab was administered to patients every 2 weeks at six dose levels: 0.01, 0.1, 0.3, 1.5, 3 and 10 mg/kg. Among the roughly 52 dose-escalation patients, around 20 had hepatocellular carcinoma, around 15 melanoma, 9 renal cell carcinoma and 9 head and neck cancer. In the dose-escalation cohort, 65% to 90% of patients were male, and the mean age was approximately 64 years, with a range of 23 to 79. Prior anti-PD-1, anti-PD-L1 or anti-CTLA-4 therapy was permitted, and 30% to 45% of dose-escalation patients had received checkpoint inhibitors. Partial responses occurred in three dose-escalation patients, of whom one had hepatocellular carcinoma and two had cutaneous melanoma. The purpose of peripheral TCRbeta sequencing was to test whether ivuxolimab changed TCR sequence diversity and led to clonal T-cell expansion. The paper covers the monotherapy dose-escalation part of the phase I ivuxolimab trial, which included N ≈ 50 patients. Study-level results and caveats: Which antigens the clonally expanded peripheral T cells were specific for was not determined. On average, CD8+ T cells showed more expanded clones than CD4+ T cells after ivuxolimab. Partial responders in the 0.1-3.0 mg/kg groups had among the lowest normalized peripheral clonal expansion, especially among CD8+ T cells. Low levels of normalized T-cell clonal expansion were also seen in some nonresponding patients. At doses of 0.1 to 3.0 mg/kg, clonal expansion of both CD4+ and CD8+ T cells in blood was seen between baseline and week 6.

A note on this clone: Its antigen remains unidentified. Base qualities were left out, and no much larger clone turns up one base away.

V loses 1 base of germline sequence and J loses 1 base, and the interval between the two ends is 10 bases. Based on the germline V gene, the CDR1 and CDR2 sequences are MDHEN and SYDVKM. Including the terminal cysteine and phenylalanine, the CDR3 comprises 15 residues. Just the 45-base CDR3 DNA is kept, in frame starting at base 1. The trial excluded patients who had a history of autoimmune disease or were on systemic immunosuppression. Peripheral blood for TCR sequencing was collected from all dose cohorts at baseline, on cycle 4 day 1, and on cycle 7 day 1. Samples were obtained from an open-label, multicenter, first-in-human phase I dose-escalation trial of ivuxolimab. Adults with locally advanced or metastatic head and neck squamous cell, hepatocellular, melanoma or renal cell carcinoma were enrolled in the trial. Before TCR sequencing, CD4+ T cells and CD8+ T cells from peripheral blood were sorted into separate populations.

Genomic DNA was isolated from the sorted cells so that the TCRbeta CDR3 region could be sequenced. The immunoSEQ Assay was used to sequence the TCRbeta CDR3 regions. As stored in TCRdb, this immuneACCESS dataset retains in-frame rearrangements with V and J assigned. A fraction of the clones does not appear; measured against another copy, unresolved V genes explain less than half of the discrepancy, and the remainder lacks a known reason. Across this sample there are about 49,000 clones, with 85% seen only once. The top ten constitute roughly 22% of the sample. Sample: CD4+ or CD8+ T cells sorted from blood, taken in a trial of the OX40 agonist ivuxolimab. This TCR came from an adult with an advanced solid tumor such as melanoma, head and neck, liver or kidney cancer. The V gene is TRBV28 and the J gene is TRBJ1-1; D gene: possibly TRBD1, on 5 matching bases. This receptor carries the CDR3 CASSLSGNGNTEAFF. In nucleotides, the sequence is TGTGCCAGCAGTTTATCAGGGAACGGGAACACTGAAGCTTTCTTT.